This record covers a single T cell receptor (beta chain). No antigen is known for it. The material for each subset, its genomic DNA, was split evenly across several immunoSEQ plates. The data were produced by immunoSEQ multiplex PCR, yet TCRdb's version contains in-frame clones alone and is incomplete. The sample holds approximately 2,000,000 clones, 90% to 95% seen once. This entry belongs to a study of shared clonotypes between healthy human individuals. Looking at the study overall: CD8 memory received one plate per donor, CD8 naive two, CD4 memory three and CD4 naive three. Findings and limits, study-wide: A handful of donors shared approximately 5% of their naive CD4 clonotypes.

It was CD45RO-negative cells, positively selected for CCR7, that made up naive CD8 cells, with terminally differentiated effector memory CD45RA+ cells excluded. Germline V gene sequence: CDR1 MDHEN, CDR2 SYDVKM. The CDR3 is 14 residues long. Trimming left V 6 bases short and J 7 bases short, with 19 bases between. The V and J genes are TRBV28 and TRBJ2-7; D may match TRBD1 or TRBD2 (5 bases each). The receptor was derived from a man aged 18 to 30 in good health. Some clones in this sample may be carry-over from other donors' samples. The sample taken for sequencing was naive CD8+ T cells from PBMCs. This CDR3 reads CASSLRLGVREQYF. The CDR3 DNA sequence: TGTGCCAGCAGCCTCCGCTTGGGGGTCCGGGAGCAGTACTTC.